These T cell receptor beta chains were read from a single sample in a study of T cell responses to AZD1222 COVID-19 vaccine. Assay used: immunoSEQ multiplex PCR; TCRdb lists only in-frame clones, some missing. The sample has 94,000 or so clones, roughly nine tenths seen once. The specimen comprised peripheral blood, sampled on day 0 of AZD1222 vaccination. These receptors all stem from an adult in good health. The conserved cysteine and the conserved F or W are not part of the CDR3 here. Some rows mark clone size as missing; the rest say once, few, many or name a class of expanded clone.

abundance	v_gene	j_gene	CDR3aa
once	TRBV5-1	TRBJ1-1	ASSLSGTENTEAF
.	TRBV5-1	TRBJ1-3	ASSLEGGYGNTIY
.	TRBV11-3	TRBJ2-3	ASSRGVTDTQY
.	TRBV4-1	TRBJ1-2	ASRDYRAGYGYT
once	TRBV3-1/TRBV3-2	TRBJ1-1	ASSQPAMNTEAF
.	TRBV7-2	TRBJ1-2	ASSLAGAGDYGYT
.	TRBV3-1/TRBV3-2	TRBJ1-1	ASSLTWEDTEAF
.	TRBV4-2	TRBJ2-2	ASSHVLRGGNTGELF
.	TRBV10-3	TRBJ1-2	AISEPMGQYFNYGYT
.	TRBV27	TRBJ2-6	ASSGAPNVLT
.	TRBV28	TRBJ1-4	ASSSWDRGEKLF
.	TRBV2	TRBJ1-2	ASSEAHSLIYGYT
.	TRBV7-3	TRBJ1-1	ASSSIGGNEAF
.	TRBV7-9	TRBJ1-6	ASSSDSPSSYNSPLH
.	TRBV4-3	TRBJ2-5	ASSRDRERETQY
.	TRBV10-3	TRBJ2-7	AIRVYRGGSYEQY
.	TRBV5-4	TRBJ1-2	ASSSPRDIYGYT
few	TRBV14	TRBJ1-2	ASSQVSVEGQGAENGYT
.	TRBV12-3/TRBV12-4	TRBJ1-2	ASSSGLVYGYT
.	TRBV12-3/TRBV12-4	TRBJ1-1	ASSPDSHWRAF
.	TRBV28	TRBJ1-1	ASSRQGVRNTEAF
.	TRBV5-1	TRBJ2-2	ASQRTGNTGELF
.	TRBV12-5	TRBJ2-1	ASAPLWQGADEQF
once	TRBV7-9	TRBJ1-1	ASSLNSPVTNEAF
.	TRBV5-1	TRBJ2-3	ASSLKSTDTQY
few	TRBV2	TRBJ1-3	ASNSITLGNTIY
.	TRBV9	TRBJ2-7	ASSVGTGDYEQY
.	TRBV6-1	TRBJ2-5	ASSEESANKETQY
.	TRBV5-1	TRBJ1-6	ASSLNRGQSPLH
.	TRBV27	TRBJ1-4	ASSPRGGGNEKLF
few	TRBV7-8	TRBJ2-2	ASSMGQHTGELF
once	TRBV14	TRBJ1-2	ASSHPGHYGYT
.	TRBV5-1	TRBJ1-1	ASSPQGENTEAF
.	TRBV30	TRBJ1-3	AWTTGGSGNTIY
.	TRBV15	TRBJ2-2	ATSRDATSGGPGELF
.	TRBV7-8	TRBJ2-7	ASSSLLGGRSLHEQY
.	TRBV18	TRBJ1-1	ASSPSMAPLSTEAF
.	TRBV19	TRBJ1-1	ASRSLTGDLQNTEAF
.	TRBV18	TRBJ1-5	ASSPLRGEQPQH
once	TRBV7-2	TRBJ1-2	ASSLEVGGPGYT
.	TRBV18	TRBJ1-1	ASSPQGNVAEAF
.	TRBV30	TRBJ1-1	AWSGQGPSGRDAF
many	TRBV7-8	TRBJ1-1	ASRPTGPTNTEAF
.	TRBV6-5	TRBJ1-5	ASSYAGEGQPQH
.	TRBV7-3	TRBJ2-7	ASSPGQASSYEQY
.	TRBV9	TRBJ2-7	ASSVGDSFYEQY
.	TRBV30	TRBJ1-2	AWSKGGYGYT
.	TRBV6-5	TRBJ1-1	ASSRHQKNTEAF
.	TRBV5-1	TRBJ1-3	ASSWTGQGHGNTIY
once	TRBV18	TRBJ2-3	ASSPALAVTDTQY
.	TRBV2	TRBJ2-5	ASSGRTREETQY
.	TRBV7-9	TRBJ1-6	ASSWGGGANNSPLH
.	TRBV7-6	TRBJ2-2	ASSRPLTGTPTGELF
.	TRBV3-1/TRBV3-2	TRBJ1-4	ASSQDGGLSGEKLF
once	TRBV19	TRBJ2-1	ASSTGTELEQF
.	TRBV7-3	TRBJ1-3	ASSLKGQGRDRYTIY
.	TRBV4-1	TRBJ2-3	ASSPGASGATDTQY
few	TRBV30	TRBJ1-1	AWKGDTTEAF
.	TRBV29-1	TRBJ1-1	SVAEGTEAF